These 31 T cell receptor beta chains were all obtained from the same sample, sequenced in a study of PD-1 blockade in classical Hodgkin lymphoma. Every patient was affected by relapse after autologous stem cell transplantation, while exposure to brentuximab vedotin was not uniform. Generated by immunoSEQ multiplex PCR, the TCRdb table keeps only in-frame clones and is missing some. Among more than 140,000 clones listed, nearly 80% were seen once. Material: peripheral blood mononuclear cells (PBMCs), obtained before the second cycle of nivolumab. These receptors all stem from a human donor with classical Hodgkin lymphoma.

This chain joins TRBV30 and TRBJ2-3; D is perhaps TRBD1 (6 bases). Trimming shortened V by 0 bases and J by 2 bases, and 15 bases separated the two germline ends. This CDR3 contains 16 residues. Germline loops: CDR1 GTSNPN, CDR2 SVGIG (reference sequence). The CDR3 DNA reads TGTGCCTGGAGTGTAGGAACAGGGTGGGTCACAGATACGCAGTATTTT. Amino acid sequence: CAWSVGTGWVTDTQYF.

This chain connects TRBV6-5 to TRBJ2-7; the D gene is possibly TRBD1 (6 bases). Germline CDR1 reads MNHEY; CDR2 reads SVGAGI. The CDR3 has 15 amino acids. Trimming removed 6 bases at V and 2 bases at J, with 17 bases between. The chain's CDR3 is CASSALQGSTYEQYF. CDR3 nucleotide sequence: TGTGCCAGCAGCGCACTACAGGGATCCACCTACGAGCAGTACTTC.

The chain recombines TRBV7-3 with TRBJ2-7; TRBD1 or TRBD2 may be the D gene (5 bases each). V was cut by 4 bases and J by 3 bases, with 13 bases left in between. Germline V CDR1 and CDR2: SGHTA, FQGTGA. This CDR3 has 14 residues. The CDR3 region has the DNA TGTGCCAGCAGCTCCGGGACCGGAGGCTACGAGCAGTACTTC. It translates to CASSSGTGGYEQYF.

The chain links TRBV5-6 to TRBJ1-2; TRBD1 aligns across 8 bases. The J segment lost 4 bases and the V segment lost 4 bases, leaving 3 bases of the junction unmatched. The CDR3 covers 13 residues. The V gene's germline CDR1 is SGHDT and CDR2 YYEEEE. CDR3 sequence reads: CASSPDRGYGYTF. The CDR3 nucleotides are TGTGCCAGCAGCCCTGACAGGGGCTATGGCTACACCTTC.

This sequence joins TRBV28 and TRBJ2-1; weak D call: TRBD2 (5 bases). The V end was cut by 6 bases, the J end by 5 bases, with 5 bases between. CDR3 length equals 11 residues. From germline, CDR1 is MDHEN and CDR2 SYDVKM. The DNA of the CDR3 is TGTGCCAGCAGGGAGGACAATGAGCAGTTCTTC. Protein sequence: CASREDNEQFF.

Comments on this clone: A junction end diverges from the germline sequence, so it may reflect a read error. CDR3 loop: CASSPQRELSYEQYF. CDR3 nucleotides: TGTGCCAGCTCCCCACAGCGGGAGCTCTCCTACGAGCAGTACTTC. The rearrangement uses TRBV18 and TRBJ2-7; 8 positions agree with TRBD2. The V gene's germline CDR1 is KGHSH and CDR2 LQKENI. The CDR3 contains 15 residues.

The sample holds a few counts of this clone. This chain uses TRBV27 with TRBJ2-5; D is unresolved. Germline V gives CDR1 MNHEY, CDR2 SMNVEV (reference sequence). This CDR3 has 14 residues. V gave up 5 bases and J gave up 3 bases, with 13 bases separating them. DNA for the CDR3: TGTGCCAGCAGTGATTATAGTTCCAAAGAGACCCAGTACTTC. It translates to CASSDYSSKETQYF.

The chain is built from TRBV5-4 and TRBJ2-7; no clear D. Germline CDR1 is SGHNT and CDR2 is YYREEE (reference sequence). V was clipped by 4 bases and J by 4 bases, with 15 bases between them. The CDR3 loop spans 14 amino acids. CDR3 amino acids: CASSTYSIGYEQYF. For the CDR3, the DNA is TGTGCCAGCAGCACCTACTCGATAGGGTACGAGCAGTACTTC.

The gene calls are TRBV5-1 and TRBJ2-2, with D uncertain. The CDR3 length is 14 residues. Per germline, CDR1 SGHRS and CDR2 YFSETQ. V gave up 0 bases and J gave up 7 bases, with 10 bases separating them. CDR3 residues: CASSLATEIGELFF. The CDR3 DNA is TGCGCCAGCAGCTTGGCCACGGAGATCGGGGAGCTGTTTTTT. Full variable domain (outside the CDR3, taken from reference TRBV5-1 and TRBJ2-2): KAGVTQTPRYLIKTRGQQVTLSCSPISGHRSVSWYQQTPGQGLQFLFEYFSETQRNKGNFPGRFSGRQFSNSRSEMNVSTLELGDSALYLCASSLATEIGELFFGEGSRLTVL.

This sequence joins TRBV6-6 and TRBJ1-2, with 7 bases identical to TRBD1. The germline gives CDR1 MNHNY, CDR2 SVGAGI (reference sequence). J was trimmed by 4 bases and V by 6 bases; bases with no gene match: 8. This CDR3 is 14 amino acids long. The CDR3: CASREQGPSYGYTF. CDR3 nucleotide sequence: TGTGCCAGCAGGGAACAGGGGCCGAGCTATGGCTACACCTTC.

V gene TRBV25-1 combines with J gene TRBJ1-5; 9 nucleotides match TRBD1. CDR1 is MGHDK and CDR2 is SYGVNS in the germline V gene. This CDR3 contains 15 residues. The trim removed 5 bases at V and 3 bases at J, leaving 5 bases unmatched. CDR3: CASSMTGGVNQPQHF. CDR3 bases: TGTGCCAGCAGTATGACAGGGGGGGTCAATCAGCCCCAGCATTTT. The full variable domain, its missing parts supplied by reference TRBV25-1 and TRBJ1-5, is EADIYQTPRYLVIGTGKKITLECSQTMGHDKMYWYQQDPGMELHLIHYSYGVNSTEKGDLSSESTVSRIRTEHFPLTLESARPSHTSQYLCASSMTGGVNQPQHFGDGTRLSIL.

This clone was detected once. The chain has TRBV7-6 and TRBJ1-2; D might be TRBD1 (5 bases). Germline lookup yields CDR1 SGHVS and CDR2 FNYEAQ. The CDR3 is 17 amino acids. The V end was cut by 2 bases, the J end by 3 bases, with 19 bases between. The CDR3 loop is CASSLSPQGSLDYGYTF. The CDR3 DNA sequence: TGTGCCAGCAGCTTATCTCCCCAGGGCAGTTTAGACTATGGCTACACCTTC.

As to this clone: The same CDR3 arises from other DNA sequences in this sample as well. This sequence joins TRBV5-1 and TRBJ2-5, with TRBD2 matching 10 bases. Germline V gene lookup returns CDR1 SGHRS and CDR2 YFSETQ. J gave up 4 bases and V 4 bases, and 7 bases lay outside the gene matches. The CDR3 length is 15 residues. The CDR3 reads CASSLGLAGVETQYF. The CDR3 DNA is TGCGCCAGCAGCCTGGGGCTAGCGGGAGTAGAGACCCAGTACTTC.

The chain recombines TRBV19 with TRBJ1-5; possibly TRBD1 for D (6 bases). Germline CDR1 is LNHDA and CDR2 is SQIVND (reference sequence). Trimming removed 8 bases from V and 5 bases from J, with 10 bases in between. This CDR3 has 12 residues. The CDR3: CASSRGDQPQHF. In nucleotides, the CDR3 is TGTGCCAGTTCGAGGGGGGATCAGCCCCAGCATTTT.

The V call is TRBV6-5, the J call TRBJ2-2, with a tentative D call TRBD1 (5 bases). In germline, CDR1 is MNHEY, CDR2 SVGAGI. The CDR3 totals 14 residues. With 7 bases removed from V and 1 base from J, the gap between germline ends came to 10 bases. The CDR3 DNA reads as TGTGCCAGCACACAGGCTTGGAACACCGGGGAGCTGTTTTTT. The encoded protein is CASTQAWNTGELFF.

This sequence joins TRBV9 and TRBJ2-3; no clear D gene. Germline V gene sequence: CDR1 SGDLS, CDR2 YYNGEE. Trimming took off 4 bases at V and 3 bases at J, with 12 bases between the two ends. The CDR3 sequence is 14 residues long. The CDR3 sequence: CASSLGPTTDTQYF. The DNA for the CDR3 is TGTGCCAGCAGCCTAGGCCCTACAACAGATACGCAGTATTTT.

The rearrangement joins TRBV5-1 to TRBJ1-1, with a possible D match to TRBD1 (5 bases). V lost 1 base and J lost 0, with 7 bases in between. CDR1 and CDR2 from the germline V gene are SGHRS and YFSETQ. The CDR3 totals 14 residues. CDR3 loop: CASSLSGMNTEAFF. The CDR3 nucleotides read TGCGCCAGCAGCTTGTCAGGGATGAACACTGAAGCTTTCTTT.

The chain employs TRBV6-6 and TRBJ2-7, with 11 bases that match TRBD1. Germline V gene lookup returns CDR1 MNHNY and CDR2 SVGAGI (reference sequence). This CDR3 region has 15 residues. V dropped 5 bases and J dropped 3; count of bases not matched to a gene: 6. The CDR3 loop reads CASSPSGQGDYEQYF. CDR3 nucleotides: TGTGCCAGCAGTCCTTCGGGACAGGGGGACTACGAGCAGTACTTC.

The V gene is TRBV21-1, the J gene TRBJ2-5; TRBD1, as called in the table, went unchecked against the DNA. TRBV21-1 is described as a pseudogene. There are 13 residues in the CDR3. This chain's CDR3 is CASSRTGGETQYF. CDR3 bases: TGTGCCAGCAGCAGGACAGGTGGTGAGACCCAGTACTTC.

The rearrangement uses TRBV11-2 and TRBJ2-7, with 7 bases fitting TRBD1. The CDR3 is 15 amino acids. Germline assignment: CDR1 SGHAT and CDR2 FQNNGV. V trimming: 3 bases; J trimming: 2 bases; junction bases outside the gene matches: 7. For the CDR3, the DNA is TGTGCCAGCAGCTTCCAGACGACAGGGCCCTACGAGCAGTACTTC. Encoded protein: CASSFQTTGPYEQYF. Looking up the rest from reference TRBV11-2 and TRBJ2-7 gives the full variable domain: EAGVAQSPRYKIIEKRQSVAFWCNPISGHATLYWYQQILGQGPKLLIQFQNNGVVDDSQLPKDRFSAERLKGVDSTLKIQPAKLEDSAVYLCASSFQTTGPYEQYFGPGTRLTVT.

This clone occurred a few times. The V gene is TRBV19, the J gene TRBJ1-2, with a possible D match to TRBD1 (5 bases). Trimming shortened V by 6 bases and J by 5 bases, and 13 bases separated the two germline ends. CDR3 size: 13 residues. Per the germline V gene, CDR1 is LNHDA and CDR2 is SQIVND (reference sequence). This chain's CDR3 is CASSLQGWYGYTF. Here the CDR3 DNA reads TGTGCCAGTAGCCTCCAGGGTTGGTATGGCTACACCTTC.

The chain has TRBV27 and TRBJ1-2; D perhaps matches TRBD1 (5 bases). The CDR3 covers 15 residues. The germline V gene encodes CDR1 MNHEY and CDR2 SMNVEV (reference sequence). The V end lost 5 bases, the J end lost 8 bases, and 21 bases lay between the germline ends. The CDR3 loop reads CASSPRGIGDVGYTF. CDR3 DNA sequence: TGTGCCAGCAGTCCCCGGGGAATCGGGGACGTCGGCTACACCTTC.

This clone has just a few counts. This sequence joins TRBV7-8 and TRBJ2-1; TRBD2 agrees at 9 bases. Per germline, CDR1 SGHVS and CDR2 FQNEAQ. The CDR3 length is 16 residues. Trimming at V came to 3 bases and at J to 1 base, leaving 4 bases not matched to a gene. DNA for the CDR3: TGTGCCAGCAGCTTTAGCGGGAGTGGATCCTACAATGAGCAGTTCTTC. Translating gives CASSFSGSGSYNEQFF.

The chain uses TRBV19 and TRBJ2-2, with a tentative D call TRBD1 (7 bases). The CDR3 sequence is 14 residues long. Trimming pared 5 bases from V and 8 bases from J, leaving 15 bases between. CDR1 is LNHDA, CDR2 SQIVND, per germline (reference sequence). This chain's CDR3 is CASSQGGLPGELFF. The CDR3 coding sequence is TGTGCCAGTAGTCAGGGGGGTCTCCCTGGGGAGCTGTTTTTT.

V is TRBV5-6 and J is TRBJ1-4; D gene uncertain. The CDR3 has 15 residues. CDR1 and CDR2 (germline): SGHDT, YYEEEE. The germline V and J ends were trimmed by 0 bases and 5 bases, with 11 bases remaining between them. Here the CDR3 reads CASSLVRARNEKLFF. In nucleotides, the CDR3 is TGTGCCAGCAGCTTGGTCCGCGCTCGAAATGAAAAACTGTTTTTT.

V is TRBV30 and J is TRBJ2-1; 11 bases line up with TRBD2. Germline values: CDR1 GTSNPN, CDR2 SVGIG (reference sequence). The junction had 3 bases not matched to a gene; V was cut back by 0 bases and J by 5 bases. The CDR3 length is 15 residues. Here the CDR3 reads CAWSVGTSGNNEQFF. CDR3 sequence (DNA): TGTGCCTGGAGTGTGGGGACTAGCGGCAACAATGAGCAGTTCTTC.

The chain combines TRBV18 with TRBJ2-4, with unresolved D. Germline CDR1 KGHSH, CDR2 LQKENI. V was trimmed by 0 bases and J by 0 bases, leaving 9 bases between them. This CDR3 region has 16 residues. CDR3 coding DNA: TGTGCCAGCTCACCACCGAGCCAGTTAGCCAAAAACATTCAGTACTTC. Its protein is CASSPPSQLAKNIQYF.

CDR3 sequence reads: CASSLDTGTNYEQYF. For the CDR3, the DNA is TGCGCCAGCAGCTTGGATACCGGGACTAACTACGAGCAGTACTTC. This sequence joins TRBV5-1 and TRBJ2-7; 7 nucleotides agree with TRBD2. The germline V gene has CDR1 SGHRS and CDR2 YFSETQ. This CDR3 has 15 residues. The J segment lost 3 bases and the V segment lost 0 bases, leaving 6 bases of the junction unmatched.

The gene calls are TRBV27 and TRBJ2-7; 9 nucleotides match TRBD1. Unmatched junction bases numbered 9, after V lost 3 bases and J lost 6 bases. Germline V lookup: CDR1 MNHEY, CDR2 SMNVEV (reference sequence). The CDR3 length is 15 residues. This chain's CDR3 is CASSFPGQGWIEQYF. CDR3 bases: TGTGCCAGCAGTTTTCCGGGACAGGGTTGGATCGAGCAGTACTTC.

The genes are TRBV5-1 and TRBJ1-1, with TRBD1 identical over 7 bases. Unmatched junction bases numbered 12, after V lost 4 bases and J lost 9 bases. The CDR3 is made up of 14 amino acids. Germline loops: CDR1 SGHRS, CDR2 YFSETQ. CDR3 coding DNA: TGCGCCAGCAGCCCCTCGGGACAGAGGGCCCAAGCTTTCTTT. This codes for CASSPSGQRAQAFF.

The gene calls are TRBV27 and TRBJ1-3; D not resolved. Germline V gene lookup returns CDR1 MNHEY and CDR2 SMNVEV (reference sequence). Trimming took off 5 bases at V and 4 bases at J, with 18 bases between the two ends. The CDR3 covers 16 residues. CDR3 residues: CASSASTDPSGNTIYF. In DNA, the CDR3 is TGTGCCAGCAGTGCCAGTACCGATCCCAGCGGAAACACCATATATTTT.